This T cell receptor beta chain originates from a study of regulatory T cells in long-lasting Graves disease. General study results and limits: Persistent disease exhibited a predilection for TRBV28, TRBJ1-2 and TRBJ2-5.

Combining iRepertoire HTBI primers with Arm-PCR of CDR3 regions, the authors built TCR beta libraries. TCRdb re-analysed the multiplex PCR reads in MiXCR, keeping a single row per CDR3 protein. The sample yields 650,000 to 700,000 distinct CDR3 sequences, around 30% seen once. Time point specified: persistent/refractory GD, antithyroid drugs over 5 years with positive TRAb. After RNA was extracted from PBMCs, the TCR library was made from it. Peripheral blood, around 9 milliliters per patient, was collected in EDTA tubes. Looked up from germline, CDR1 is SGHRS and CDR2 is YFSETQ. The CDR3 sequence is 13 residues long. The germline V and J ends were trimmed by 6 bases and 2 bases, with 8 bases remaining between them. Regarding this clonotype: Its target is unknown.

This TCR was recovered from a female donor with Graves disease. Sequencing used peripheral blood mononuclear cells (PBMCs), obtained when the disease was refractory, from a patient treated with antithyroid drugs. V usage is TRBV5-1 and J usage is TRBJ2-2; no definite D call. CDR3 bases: TGCGCCAGCACGGCCGTAAACACCGGGGAGCTGTTTTTT. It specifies CASTAVNTGELFF. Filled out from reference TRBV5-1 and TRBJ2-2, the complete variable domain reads KAGVTQTPRYLIKTRGQQVTLSCSPISGHRSVSWYQQTPGQGLQFLFEYFSETQRNKGNFPGRFSGRQFSNSRSEMNVSTLELGDSALYLCASTAVNTGELFFGEGSRLTVL.